This T cell receptor beta chain comes out of a study of T cell repertoires in cytomegalovirus infection. Study background: Public TCR beta signatures marked donors with CMV infection and the matching HLA. General study results and limits: CMV carriers having the relevant HLA were flagged by cumulative public TCR beta family frequency.

Notes on this clonotype: Its antigen is not identified.

In TCRdb, the reads were re-called with MiXCR into one record per CDR3 protein. The sample includes about 530,000 distinct CDR3 sequences, about 30% of them seen just once. Trimming stripped 5 bases from V and 5 bases from J, with 4 bases between. Germline V gives CDR1 LGHNT, CDR2 FRNRAP. The CDR3 length is 11 residues. Sequenced sample: PBMCs. This clonotype was obtained from a human donor in good health (CMV status not recorded). Some clones in this sample may be carry-over from other donors' samples. The chain links TRBV12-5 to TRBJ1-5; D unclear. The CDR3 DNA follows: TGTGCTAGTGGTCAGGATCAGCCCCAGCATTTT. Amino acids: CASGQDQPQHF.